This T cell receptor (beta chain) comes out of a study of shared clonotypes between healthy human individuals. In the study's own analysis: Filtering differed for immunoSEQ, which gave only junction sequences without quality scores. Method: immunoSEQ multiplex PCR; TCRdb's copy keeps in-frame clones and lacks some. The DNA was the basis for D and trimming; V, J and clone size are from that table. The sample lists 2 million to 3 million clones; roughly 93% were seen once. Specimen: naive CD4+ T cells from PBMCs. As to subset: CD45RA+ positively selected. The receptor was derived from a man younger than 30 in good health. Some clones in this sample may be carry-over from other donors' samples.

CDR3: CASSARRGAEGTEAFF. CDR3 DNA sequence: TGTGCCAGCAGCGCTCGGAGAGGGGCCGAGGGCACTGAAGCTTTCTTT. V is TRBV2 and J is TRBJ1-1; tentatively, D is TRBD1 (5 bases). The germline V gene has CDR1 SNHLY and CDR2 FYNNEI. This CDR3 region has 16 residues. V lost 6 bases and J 4 bases, leaving 21 bases between the germline ends.